Listed below are T cell receptor beta chains from one sample, sequenced in a study of cytomegalovirus exposure and HLA in healthy donors. Sequencing used immunoSEQ multiplex PCR; TCRdb keeps in-frame clones, though not all of them. This table holds roughly 120,000 clones, around nine tenths found once. Sequences were obtained from PBMCs. All receptors come from a young man in good health and CMV-seronegative. CDR3s include the opening cysteine and the closing phenylalanine or tryptophan. The D gene is left open where the match is weak. Only some rows state a clone size, as once, few, many or a class for expanded clones.

J gene,clone size,V gene,D gene,CDR3 protein,CDR3 DNA
TRBJ2-7,.,TRBV10-1,TRBD1,CASSDLTGESYEQYF,TGCGCCAGCAGTGACCTGACAGGGGAATCCTACGAGCAGTACTTC
TRBJ1-1,.,TRBV7-9,.,CAIGSGNTEAFF,TGTGCCATCGGGTCGGGGAACACTGAAGCTTTCTTT
TRBJ1-5,.,TRBV28,.,CASNYGFRGSNQPQHF,TGTGCCAGCAATTACGGATTTCGGGGGAGCAATCAGCCCCAGCATTTT
TRBJ1-6,.,TRBV5-1,.,CASSLEGAFNSPLHF,TGCGCCAGCAGCTTAGAAGGGGCGTTTAATTCACCCCTCCACTTT
TRBJ2-7,few,TRBV2,.,CASSEAQGVKYF,TGTGCCAGCAGTGAGGCGCAGGGTGTGAAGTACTTC
TRBJ2-3,.,TRBV6-5,TRBD1,CASTTTGAPEDTQYF,TGTGCCAGCACCACAACAGGGGCCCCAGAGGATACGCAGTATTTT
TRBJ1-2,.,TRBV28,TRBD1,CASSPGQDDYGYTF,TGTGCCAGCAGTCCAGGACAGGACGACTATGGCTACACCTTC
TRBJ2-1,.,TRBV28,.,CASSGYNEQFF,TGTGCCAGCTCGGGGTATAATGAGCAGTTCTTC
TRBJ1-1,.,TRBV6-5,.,CASSPRRNRRTEAFF,TGTGCCAGCTCCCCCAGGAGGAATCGAAGGACTGAAGCTTTCTTT
TRBJ1-2,.,TRBV23-1,.,CASSQAAVGLFYGYTF,TGCGCCAGCAGTCAAGCGGCGGTGGGGCTCTTCTATGGCTACACCTTC
TRBJ1-2,.,TRBV19,TRBD1,CATVDRPMSVYGYTF,TGTGCCACCGTGGACAGGCCAATGAGCGTCTATGGCTACACCTTC
TRBJ2-2,.,TRBV5-3,TRBD1,CARSLSDRVAGELFF,TGTGCCAGAAGCTTGTCGGACAGGGTGGCCGGGGAGCTGTTTTTT
TRBJ1-3,.,TRBV15,.,CATSRRGNGNTIYF,TGTGCCACCAGCCGAAGGGGGAACGGAAACACCATATATTTT
TRBJ1-6,few,TRBV5-1,.,CASSLADNSPLHF,TGCGCCAGCAGCTTGGCGGATAATTCACCCCTCCACTTT
TRBJ2-7,.,TRBV15,.,CATSRDDRPDEQYF,TGTGCCACCAGCAGAGACGACAGGCCAGACGAGCAGTACTTC
TRBJ2-2,once,TRBV27,.,CASSLNIPGGELFF,TGTGCCAGCAGTTTAAATATTCCAGGGGGGGAGCTGTTTTTT
TRBJ1-6,few,TRBV10-1,.,CASEGNSPLHF,TGCGCCAGCGAGGGAAATTCACCCCTCCACTTT
TRBJ1-5,.,TRBV21-1,.,CASSKAPGDNSNQPQHF,TGTGCCAGCAGCAAAGCTCCAGGGGACAATAGCAATCAGCCCCAGCATTTT